The subject of this entry is one T cell receptor beta chain. The target of this receptor is not known. Nothing much larger sits one base from this clone, and base qualities are not available. The receptor library was made with the immunoSEQ multiplex PCR assay. The original pipeline was this. A statistical classification framework was developed to diagnose cytomegalovirus status using the catalog of TCR beta chain sequences. In its TCRdb copy, this immuneACCESS table keeps in-frame sequences only and misses some clones. Where compared with another copy, unresolved V genes explain less than half of these, and the others have no known cause. Clone size and the V and J calls come from that table; the DNA yielded D and trimming. A total of about 98,000 clones appear in this sample, about 95% of them only once. The top ten clones comprise roughly 0.9% of the sample. Separate from the roughly 650-subject first cohort, the validation cohort of 120 subjects was the group to which the donors belonged.

V is pared back by 6 bases and J by 0 bases, with 11 bases lying between the germline termini. The germline V gene yields SGHVS for CDR1 and FQNEAQ for CDR2. The CDR3 starts with the cysteine, ends with the phenylalanine, and has 14 residues. Only CDR3 DNA remains: 42 bases, in frame from the first base. The sample comes from a study of cytomegalovirus exposure and HLA in healthy donors listed by TCRdb under 2017. At the level of the whole study: The 700 or so repertoires of the first cohort and the roughly 110 validation repertoires were produced on the same platform, according to a later analysis. The study combined high-throughput TCR immunosequencing, statistical association of individual TCRs with disease status, and machine learning to predict cytomegalovirus infection status. The study aimed to test whether cataloging public T cell receptors could reveal signatures of past pathogen exposure. In addition to the first cohort of several hundred subjects, a separate validation cohort of 100 to 150 different subjects was used. The paper's findings and limits, for the study overall: According to the authors, the approach could potentially be generalized to other disease states and immunological phenotypes. In vitro tests confirmed that a few of the cytomegalovirus-associated TCR beta chains recognize cytomegalovirus antigens. A later analysis had no HLA typing for the validation cohort, so co-occurrence there was scored across all 110 or so repertoires. Most TCR sequences were observed very rarely across donors, whereas some public TCRs were present in many individuals. The classifier was reported to diagnose cytomegalovirus status with high specificity and sensitivity in both the original and validation cohorts. Subsequent analysis determined that TCRs grouped into clusters in the first cohort also showed a tendency toward co-occurrence across the roughly 130 validation repertoires, and roughly 94% of cluster scores exceeded 0. A total of fewer than 200 TCR beta chains were listed by the study as associated with cytomegalovirus.

The sequence joins TRBV7-8 to TRBJ1-1, with the D gene uncertain. The sample was PBMCs. The TCR was taken from a woman under 30 in good health and CMV-seronegative. The CDR3 protein is CASRSGPLNTEAFF. Here is the DNA: TGTGCCAGCAGGTCGGGTCCTCTGAACACTGAAGCTTTCTTT.